The 22 T cell receptor beta chains below all came from one sample that was sequenced in a study of cytomegalovirus exposure and HLA in healthy donors. The primer mix had 60 Vbeta and 13 Jbeta primers. Method: immunoSEQ multiplex PCR; TCRdb's copy keeps in-frame clones and lacks some. The sample holds about 53,000 clones. Material for sequencing was PBMCs. Every receptor here comes from a woman younger than 35 in good health and CMV-seronegative.

J is TRBJ1-2 and V is TRBV28; 8 positions agree with TRBD1. The length of the CDR3 is 14 residues. The germline gives CDR1 MDHEN, CDR2 SYDVKM. V was pared by 6 bases and J by 3 bases, with 6 bases of the junction left unmatched. For the CDR3, the DNA is TGTGCCAGCAGGTTACAGGGGGAGGACTATGGCTACACCTTC. Translated, it gives CASRLQGEDYGYTF.

This chain links TRBV18 with TRBJ2-6, with a tentative D call TRBD2 (5 bases). Germline CDR1 and CDR2: KGHSH and LQKENI. Trimming left V 1 base short and J 1 base short, with 5 bases between. The CDR3 consists of 15 residues. CDR3 loop: CASSPRGSGANVLTF. CDR3 nucleotides: TGTGCCAGCTCACCACGAGGGTCTGGGGCCAACGTCCTGACTTTC.

V usage is TRBV28 and J usage is TRBJ1-6; 7 positions match TRBD1. Losses at the gene ends were 6 bases for V and 8 bases for J; bases not matched to a gene: 10. Germline-derived CDR1 and CDR2 are MDHEN and SYDVKM. The CDR3 runs 15 residues. CDR3 nucleotides: TGTGCCAGCAGCCCGGGACAGAAAAGGTATTCACCCCTCCACTTT. Its translation: CASSPGQKRYSPLHF. Full variable domain (remainder filled in from reference TRBV28 and TRBJ1-6): DVKVTQSSRYLVKRTGEKVFLECVQDMDHENMFWYRQDPGLGLRLIYFSYDVKMKEKGDIPEGYSVSREKKERFSLILESASTNQTSMYLCASSPGQKRYSPLHFGNGTRLTVT.

CDR3 protein: CASSQADFLGQSAYEQYF. The CDR3 nucleotides are TGCGCCAGCAGCCAAGCCGACTTTCTGGGACAGTCCGCCTACGAGCAGTACTTC. The gene calls are TRBV4-1 and TRBJ2-7, with 7 nucleotides matching TRBD1. The CDR3 extends over 18 amino acids. The ends lost 1 base at V and 2 bases at J; junction bases unmatched: 14. Looked up from germline, CDR1 is MGHRA and CDR2 is YSYEKL.

This chain joins TRBV5-3 and TRBJ2-7; TRBD2 agrees at 7 bases. TRBV5-3 is an ORF, and what it does is uncertain. J was trimmed by 3 bases and V by 4 bases; bases with no gene match: 7. CDR3 length: 14 amino acids. CDR3 sequence: CARSRPGTNYEQYF. The CDR3 coding sequence is TGTGCCAGAAGCCGGCCTGGGACTAACTACGAGCAGTACTTC.

The rearrangement joins TRBV28 to TRBJ2-7; D ambiguous. Germline CDR1 reads MDHEN; CDR2 reads SYDVKM. Trimming left V 2 bases short and J 1 base short, with 3 bases between. The length of the CDR3 is 12 residues. In DNA form, the CDR3 reads TGTGCCAGCAGTTTACCGTCCTACGAGCAGTACTTC. Translating it yields CASSLPSYEQYF.

The chain couples TRBV27 to TRBJ2-7; 9 nucleotides line up with TRBD1. Losses at the gene ends were 4 bases for V and 3 bases for J; bases not matched to a gene: 10. There are 16 residues in the CDR3. Looked up from germline, CDR1 is MNHEY and CDR2 is SMNVEV (reference sequence). CDR3 sequence: CASSSSGQGPYYEQYF. In DNA, the CDR3 is TGTGCCAGCAGTTCCTCCGGACAGGGGCCCTACTACGAGCAGTACTTC.

This chain joins TRBV6-5 and TRBJ2-7; 8 bases agree with TRBD2. The ends lost 0 bases at V and 6 bases at J; junction bases unmatched: 10. Germline V CDR1 and CDR2: MNHEY, SVGAGI. This CDR3 has 16 amino acids. The CDR3 region has the DNA TGTGCCAGCAGTTACTCTGCCGCGGGACTAGGGGGCGAGCAGTACTTC. Protein sequence: CASSYSAAGLGGEQYF.

The chain combines TRBV5-4 with TRBJ2-5; TRBD2 matches at 8 bases. This CDR3 spans 16 amino acids. V lost 2 bases, J lost 1 base, and 7 bases stayed unmatched. From germline, CDR1 is SGHNT and CDR2 YYREEE (reference sequence). CDR3 sequence (DNA): TGTGCCAGCAGCTTACGGTGGACTAGCAGCCAAGAGACCCAGTACTTC. Its protein product is CASSLRWTSSQETQYF.

The CDR3, as DNA: TGTGCCAGTAAGCGGAATGAGCAGTTCTTC. Its protein is CASKRNEQFF. The chain employs TRBV6-6 and TRBJ2-1; D perhaps matches TRBD2 (5 bases). Germline V gene data show CDR1 as MNHNY and CDR2 as SVGAGI (reference sequence). Deletions cut 9 bases from V and 7 bases from J, with 7 bases between. The CDR3 sequence is 10 residues long.

This chain's CDR3 is CASSYGTLAGSEQYF. CDR3 nucleotides: TGTGCCAGCAGCTATGGGACCCTAGCGGGGTCCGAGCAGTACTTC. This sequence joins TRBV9 and TRBJ2-7, with 9 bases that match TRBD2. The V gene's germline CDR1 is SGDLS and CDR2 YYNGEE. V lost 4 bases to trimming and J lost 6 bases; unmatched junction nucleotides: 11. The CDR3 is made up of 15 amino acids.

The chain employs TRBV5-1 and TRBJ1-3, with TRBD1 as a possible D gene (6 bases). CDR1 SGHRS and CDR2 YFSETQ come from the germline V gene. This CDR3 comprises 18 residues. The V end lost 2 bases, the J end lost 0 bases, and 18 bases lay between the germline ends. The CDR3 DNA reads as TGCGCCAGCAGCTTAGGGGGGGTACAATGGGCCTCTGGAAACACCATATATTTT. It specifies CASSLGGVQWASGNTIYF.

The genes are TRBV5-1 and TRBJ1-6; D is possibly TRBD1 (6 bases). The CDR3 length is 14 residues. Germline-derived CDR1 and CDR2 are SGHRS and YFSETQ. Trimming left V 5 bases short and J 10 bases short, with 16 bases between. The DNA for the CDR3 is TGCGCCAGCAGACCACAGGGTGTTGTCTCACCCCTCCACTTT. It encodes CASRPQGVVSPLHF.

This chain connects TRBV5-1 to TRBJ1-6; 10 bases align to TRBD1. Germline lookup yields CDR1 SGHRS and CDR2 YFSETQ. The CDR3 runs to 14 residues. The trim removed 1 base at V and 10 bases at J, leaving 2 bases unmatched. This CDR3 is CASSLWTGGSPLHF. Here the CDR3 DNA reads TGCGCCAGCAGCTTGTGGACAGGGGGGTCACCCCTCCACTTT.

This rearrangement joins TRBV6-5 to TRBJ1-2; D is unresolved. The CDR3 runs to 13 residues. CDR1 is MNHEY and CDR2 is SVGAGI in the germline V gene. The germline V and J ends were trimmed by 0 bases and 5 bases, with 7 bases remaining between them. The DNA of the CDR3 is TGTGCCAGCAGTTACTCGAGAGTTTATGGCTACACCTTC. Amino acid sequence: CASSYSRVYGYTF.

CDR3 in DNA: TGCAGCGTTGAAGACAGAACCTACGAGCAGTACTTC. It codes for CSVEDRTYEQYF. The chain links TRBV29-1 to TRBJ2-7; D unclear. Looked up from germline, CDR1 is SQVTM and CDR2 is ANQGSEA. V dropped 0 bases and J dropped 2 bases, with 5 bases sitting between them. The CDR3 length is 12 residues.

Comments on this clone: Other DNA sequences of this sample code for an identical CDR3. The chain joins TRBV18 to TRBJ2-2; tentatively, D is TRBD2 (7 bases). Trimming left V 3 bases short and J 0 bases short, with 11 bases between. Germline V lookup: CDR1 KGHSH, CDR2 LQKENI. The CDR3 length is 16 residues. CDR3 in amino acids: CASSPRGGPNTGELFF. DNA of the CDR3: TGTGCCAGCTCACCTAGGGGGGGACCGAACACCGGGGAGCTGTTTTTT.

The rearrangement joins TRBV19 to TRBJ1-2, with D possibly TRBD1 on 5 matching bases. This CDR3 region has 12 residues. From germline, CDR1 is LNHDA and CDR2 SQIVND (reference sequence). With 1 base removed from V and 8 bases from J, the gap between germline ends came to 8 bases. CDR3 DNA sequence: TGTGCCAGTAGTATAGTTGACAGAGGCTACACCTTC. Translation gives CASSIVDRGYTF.

The chain recombines TRBV19 with TRBJ1-6, with D possibly matching TRBD1 (6 bases). Trimming took 4 bases from V and 7 from J, leaving 8 bases between them. Germline V gene lookup returns CDR1 LNHDA and CDR2 SQIVND (reference sequence). The CDR3 is made up of 13 amino acids. CDR3: CASSTTGNSPLHF. In nucleotides, the CDR3 is TGTGCCAGTAGTACCACAGGGAATTCACCCCTCCACTTT.

This chain uses TRBV7-9 with TRBJ2-1; no firm D call. V lost 6 bases and J 0 bases, leaving 3 bases between the germline ends. This CDR3 has 12 residues. From germline, CDR1 is SEHNR and CDR2 FQNEAQ (reference sequence). The CDR3: CASRSSYNEQFF. In nucleotides, the CDR3 is TGTGCCAGCAGGAGCTCCTACAATGAGCAGTTCTTC.

V and J are TRBV20-1 and TRBJ2-1; D remains ambiguous. CDR1 and CDR2 from the germline V gene are DFQATT and SNEGSKA (reference sequence). V was trimmed by 6 bases and J by 4 bases, leaving 4 bases between them. This CDR3 contains 10 residues. CDR3 DNA sequence: TGCAGTGCCGTGTACAATGAGCAGTTCTTC. Protein: CSAVYNEQFF.

The chain joins TRBV11-3 to TRBJ2-7, with D unclear. Germline CDR1 reads SGHNT; CDR2 reads YENEEA. The CDR3 has 13 amino acids. The ends were cut back, 5 bases at V and 3 bases at J, with 11 bases in the middle. CDR3 amino acids: CASSPYSGYEQYF. The CDR3 DNA reads TGTGCCAGCAGCCCATACTCCGGCTACGAGCAGTACTTC.